A selection of T cell receptor beta chains follows, all from one sample in a study of blood T cells in healthy people across ages. TCRdb re-analysed the 5' RACE reads in MiXCR, keeping a single row per CDR3 protein. The profile shows approximately 800,000 distinct CDR3 sequences, around a quarter of them singletons. The sample also formed part of further work on T cells of mothers and their children.

Sequencing was carried out using blood. All receptors come from a boy aged 5-17 years in good health. Each CDR3 is given with its conserved first and last residue. The D gene is left open where the match is weak. Size is stated for part of the rows, as once, few or many counts, or as a class when the clone is expanded.

j_gene: TRBJ2-1
v_gene: TRBV28
d_gene: NA
abundance: NA
CDR3aa: CASTGEWRDEQFF
CDR3nt: TGTGCCAGCACCGGGGAGTGGCGGGATGAGCAGTTCTTC

j_gene: TRBJ2-4
v_gene: TRBV4-2
d_gene: NA
abundance: few
CDR3aa: CASSQDLAENIQYF
CDR3nt: TGTGCCAGCAGCCAGGATTTAGCGGAAAACATTCAGTACTTC

j_gene: TRBJ2-7
v_gene: TRBV27
d_gene: NA
abundance: NA
CDR3aa: CASSSGATLLRKQYF
CDR3nt: TGTGCCAGCAGCTCCGGGGCGACTTTATTACGCAAGCAGTACTTC

j_gene: TRBJ1-4
v_gene: TRBV19
d_gene: NA
abundance: few
CDR3aa: CASSWGRTDEEKLFF
CDR3nt: TGTGCCAGTAGTTGGGGGCGGACGGACGAGGAAAAACTGTTTTTT

j_gene: TRBJ1-2
v_gene: TRBV4-2
d_gene: TRBD1
abundance: few
CDR3aa: CAGSHDRGGDGYTF
CDR3nt: TGTGCCGGCAGCCACGACAGGGGAGGAGATGGCTACACCTTC

j_gene: TRBJ2-7
v_gene: TRBV6-6
d_gene: TRBD2
abundance: NA
CDR3aa: CASSYSSSGSYEQYF
CDR3nt: TGTGCCAGCAGTTACTCTTCTAGCGGGAGTTACGAGCAGTACTTC

j_gene: TRBJ2-3
v_gene: TRBV4-3
d_gene: NA
abundance: NA
CDR3aa: CASSQDTKDTQYF
CDR3nt: TGCGCCAGCAGCCAAGATACGAAGGATACGCAGTATTTT

j_gene: TRBJ2-5
v_gene: TRBV20-1
d_gene: NA
abundance: NA
CDR3aa: CSASLTRGETQYF
CDR3nt: TGCAGTGCGTCCCTCACGAGGGGAGAGACCCAGTACTTC

j_gene: TRBJ1-1
v_gene: TRBV7-2
d_gene: NA
abundance: NA
CDR3aa: CASSFRWNTEAFF
CDR3nt: TGTGCCAGCAGCTTCCGGTGGAACACTGAAGCTTTCTTT

j_gene: TRBJ1-6
v_gene: TRBV5-1
d_gene: NA
abundance: NA
CDR3aa: CTSSLSGRGSNSPLHF
CDR3nt: TGCACCAGCAGCTTGTCCGGTCGGGGGTCAAATTCACCCCTCCACTTT

j_gene: TRBJ2-3
v_gene: TRBV28
d_gene: NA
abundance: few
CDR3aa: CASSLSGESDTQYF
CDR3nt: TGTGCCAGCAGTCTCAGTGGGGAATCAGATACGCAGTATTTT

j_gene: TRBJ2-2
v_gene: TRBV4-3
d_gene: NA
abundance: NA
CDR3aa: CASSQASSDGDGELFF
CDR3nt: TGCGCCAGCAGCCAAGCATCGTCGGACGGGGACGGGGAGCTGTTTTTT

j_gene: TRBJ2-5
v_gene: TRBV5-1
d_gene: NA
abundance: many
CDR3aa: CASSSRRAGILQETQYF
CDR3nt: TGCGCCAGCAGCTCCCGCAGGGCAGGAATCCTTCAAGAGACCCAGTACTTC

j_gene: TRBJ1-2
v_gene: TRBV5-6
d_gene: TRBD1
abundance: NA
CDR3aa: CASSLTGVPAGYTF
CDR3nt: TGTGCCAGCAGCTTAACAGGGGTTCCGGCTGGCTACACCTTC

j_gene: TRBJ2-3
v_gene: TRBV6-1
d_gene: NA
abundance: few
CDR3aa: CASRGQDTQYF
CDR3nt: TGTGCCAGCAGGGGGCAAGATACGCAGTATTTT

j_gene: TRBJ1-1
v_gene: TRBV5-6
d_gene: NA
abundance: few
CDR3aa: CASSLVRSKDTEAFF
CDR3nt: TGTGCCAGCAGCTTGGTACGGTCTAAAGACACTGAAGCTTTCTTT

j_gene: TRBJ1-3
v_gene: TRBV20-1
d_gene: NA
abundance: few
CDR3aa: CSARGEGRSSGNTIYF
CDR3nt: TGCAGTGCTAGAGGAGAGGGCCGGAGCTCTGGAAACACCATATATTTT

j_gene: TRBJ2-7
v_gene: TRBV29-1
d_gene: NA
abundance: NA
CDR3aa: CSVVREDYEQYF
CDR3nt: TGCAGCGTTGTGAGGGAAGACTACGAGCAGTACTTC

j_gene: TRBJ2-3
v_gene: TRBV15
d_gene: TRBD2
abundance: few
CDR3aa: CATSRDAGLKTDTQYF
CDR3nt: TGTGCCACCAGCAGAGATGCGGGACTAAAAACAGATACGCAGTATTTT

j_gene: TRBJ1-3
v_gene: TRBV5-1
d_gene: NA
abundance: NA
CDR3aa: CASSLGSTSGNTIYF
CDR3nt: TGCGCCAGCAGCTTGGGGTCAACCTCTGGAAACACCATATATTTT

j_gene: TRBJ2-1
v_gene: TRBV29-1
d_gene: TRBD2
abundance: few
CDR3aa: CSVVLAGRMYNGQFF
CDR3nt: TGCAGCGTTGTACTAGCGGGAAGGATGTACAATGGGCAGTTCTTC

j_gene: TRBJ1-4
v_gene: TRBV29-1
d_gene: NA
abundance: few
CDR3aa: CSVATNEKLFF
CDR3nt: TGCAGCGTTGCGACTAATGAAAAACTGTTTTTT

j_gene: TRBJ2-7
v_gene: TRBV4-3
d_gene: NA
abundance: many
CDR3aa: CASSQARGYEQYF
CDR3nt: TGCGCCAGCAGCCAAGCTAGAGGCTACGAGCAGTACTTC

j_gene: TRBJ1-5
v_gene: TRBV4-2
d_gene: NA
abundance: few
CDR3aa: CASSGLSGSNQPQHF
CDR3nt: TGTGCCAGCAGCGGGCTGTCGGGGAGCAATCAGCCCCAGCATTTT

j_gene: TRBJ2-1
v_gene: TRBV20-1
d_gene: TRBD2
abundance: NA
CDR3aa: CSATSGGALRGNEQFF
CDR3nt: TGCAGTGCCACTAGCGGGGGGGCCTTAAGAGGCAATGAGCAGTTCTTC

j_gene: TRBJ2-1
v_gene: TRBV29-1
d_gene: NA
abundance: few
CDR3aa: CSVAGTLSSYNEQFF
CDR3nt: TGCAGCGTCGCCGGGACCCTGAGCTCCTACAATGAGCAGTTCTTC

j_gene: TRBJ2-5
v_gene: TRBV7-2
d_gene: NA
abundance: many
CDR3aa: CASSQTGTQETQYF
CDR3nt: TGTGCCAGCAGCCAAACCGGGACACAAGAGACCCAGTACTTC